This section outlines one T cell receptor (beta chain) sequence together with its context. The data are from a study of T cells in localized non-small cell lung cancer. This CDR3 contains 13 residues. V dropped 8 bases and J dropped 2; count of bases not matched to a gene: 5. Germline assignment: CDR1 LNHNV and CDR2 YYDKDF (reference sequence). The method was immunoSEQ multiplex PCR; TCRdb's version includes in-frame clones alone and lacks a portion of them. The repertoire has some 31,000 clones, roughly three quarters of them found once; the top ten carry around 34%. The sequence was collected from a male donor aged 60 or over with stage II squamous cell lung carcinoma. The chain couples TRBV15 to TRBJ1-1; 7 bases are shared with TRBD1. The source was peripheral blood, collected before any cancer treatment. Here the CDR3 reads CATGRDSNTEAFF. CDR3 nucleotide sequence: TGTGCCACCGGGAGGGACAGCAACACTGAAGCTTTCTTT.